This is a list of T cell receptor beta chains from one sample in a study of breast tumors, draining lymph nodes, adjacent tissues. TCRdb reprocessed the multiplex PCR reads via MiXCR and lists one record per CDR3 protein. This sample carries about 230,000 distinct CDR3 sequences, approximately 31% of them seen once, and the ten largest clones take about 1.4%. The sequenced sample consisted of axillary lymph node tissue. Receptors originate from a female donor with breast cancer. Some clones in this sample may be carry-over from other donors' samples. Each CDR3 is given with its conserved first and last residue. The D gene is left open where the match is weak. Not all rows give a size; the values are once, few, many and, for expanded clones, a class.

clone size | D gene | J gene | V gene | CDR3 DNA | CDR3 protein
many | NA | TRBJ2-4 | TRBV7-8 | TGTGCCAGCAGCTTACCCCCAACTGTAGCCAAAAACATTCAGTACTTC | CASSLPPTVAKNIQYF
once | TRBD2 | TRBJ2-3 | TRBV20-1 | TGTAGTGCTAGAGATCCCAAGTCGGGACTAGCGCCTCTGGTAAGGTATTTT | CSARDPKSGLAPLVRYF
NA | TRBD2 | TRBJ2-3 | TRBV27 | TGTGCCAGCAGTATCTTACTAGCGGGAGGGCCGGATACGCAGTATTTT | CASSILLAGGPDTQYF
many | TRBD2 | TRBJ2-1 | TRBV19 | TGTGCCAGTAGTAGCGCGGGAGGGACGTCCAATGAGCAGTTCTTC | CASSSAGGTSNEQFF
many | NA | TRBJ2-2 | TRBV20-1 | TGCAGTGCTAGAGATCTGGGGACCGGGGAGCTGTTTTTT | CSARDLGTGELFF
NA | NA | TRBJ1-1 | TRBV5-1 | TGCGCCGGCAGCCACGGGCGAGGGGACACTGAAGCTTTCTTT | CAGSHGRGDTEAFF
many | NA | TRBJ1-3 | TRBV4-2 | TGTGCCAGCAGCCAAGATCTGGTCTCTGGAAACACCATATATTTT | CASSQDLVSGNTIYF
many | NA | TRBJ2-5 | TRBV9 | TGTGCCAGCAGCGTAGGGGCGGCGGGAGAGACCCAGTACTTC | CASSVGAAGETQYF
many | TRBD2 | TRBJ2-7 | TRBV19 | TGTGCCAGTAGTATCAAGCGGGGCTCCTACGAGCAGTACTTC | CASSIKRGSYEQYF
many | NA | TRBJ1-6 | TRBV6-5 | TGTGCCAGCAGTTACGACGGGGGAGTGGATAATTCACCCCTCCACTTT | CASSYDGGVDNSPLHF
many | TRBD2 | TRBJ2-5 | TRBV5-1 | TGCGCCAGCAGCTCGCGATCCGGGGGGGACACCCAGTACTTC | CASSSRSGGDTQYF
many | NA | TRBJ2-7 | TRBV6-2/TRBV6-3 | TGTGCCAGCAGTTACTCGATACAGGTGGCAACCTACTTC | CASSYSIQVATYF
NA | NA | TRBJ2-7 | TRBV6-5 | TGTGCCAGCAGCCAAGCTGTCGGGACGATGCTCTACGAGCAGTACTTC | CASSQAVGTMLYEQYF
many | NA | TRBJ2-1 | TRBV25-1 | TGTGCCAGCCCTCCGGGTATAGCGGACTCATGGAATGAGCAGTTCTTC | CASPPGIADSWNEQFF
many | NA | TRBJ1-3 | TRBV12-3/TRBV12-4 | TGTGCCAGCCGGTCTGGAAACACCATATATTTT | CASRSGNTIYF
few | NA | TRBJ2-4 | TRBV6-1 | TGTGCCAGCAGTGAAACAGAGAAAAACATTCAGTACTTC | CASSETEKNIQYF
NA | TRBD2 | TRBJ2-4 | TRBV5-1 | TGCGCCAGCAGCTCTAGCGGGATTGGCCCCGCGTCCATTCAGTACTTC | CASSSSGIGPASIQYF
many | TRBD2 | TRBJ2-1 | TRBV24-1 | TGTGCCACCAGTGATCCCTCGGGGGGCTCCTACAATGAGCAGTTCTTC | CATSDPSGGSYNEQFF
NA | TRBD2 | TRBJ2-1 | TRBV7-2 | TGTGCCAGCAGCTACGGACTAGCGGGAGCGAATGAGCAGTTCTTC | CASSYGLAGANEQFF
NA | NA | TRBJ1-1 | TRBV11-3 | TGTGCCAGCAGCCTTGGACGGATTACTGAAGCTTTCTTT | CASSLGRITEAFF
many | TRBD1 | TRBJ2-7 | TRBV20-1 | TGCAGTGCTACCTTACCGGGACAGGACGACTTCTACTTC | CSATLPGQDDFYF
many | NA | TRBJ1-4 | TRBV6-5 | TGTGCCAGCAGTTCCCATAGCGGGGGGCGAAGTGAAAAACTGTTTTTT | CASSSHSGGRSEKLFF
many | TRBD2 | TRBJ2-3 | TRBV7-2 | TGTGCCAGCAGCTTAATCGGGACTAGCGGGAGCACAGATACGCAGTATTTT | CASSLIGTSGSTDTQYF
many | TRBD2 | TRBJ2-1 | TRBV7-9 | TGTGCCAGCGGGACTAGCGGGAGAGGGCAGTTCTTC | CASGTSGRGQFF
many | NA | TRBJ2-3 | TRBV11-3 | TGTGCCAGCAGCTTAGGGGTCCGTGAACGGGATACGCAGTATTTT | CASSLGVRERDTQYF
many | TRBD1 | TRBJ1-5 | TRBV19 | TGTGCCAGTAGTGGGGGACAGTATAGCAATCAGCCCCAGCATTTT | CASSGGQYSNQPQHF
many | TRBD1 | TRBJ1-2 | TRBV12-3/TRBV12-4 | TGTGCCAGCAGTTTTGGACAGGGGCGGCATGGCTACACCTTC | CASSFGQGRHGYTF
many | TRBD2 | TRBJ2-1 | TRBV6-5 | TGTGCCAGCAGTGCGGGACTAGCGGGATACAATGAGCAGTTCTTC | CASSAGLAGYNEQFF
many | NA | TRBJ1-4 | TRBV11-3 | TGTGCCAGCAGCTTAGATGGAAGACACGGGGATGAAAAACTGTTTTTT | CASSLDGRHGDEKLFF
many | NA | TRBJ2-7 | TRBV10-3 | TGTGCCATCAGGGACGAAAACTCCTACGAGCAGTACTTC | CAIRDENSYEQYF
many | TRBD2 | TRBJ2-7 | TRBV6-6 | TGTGCCAGCACCCCGGCGGGGGGCGATTACGAGCAGTACTTC | CASTPAGGDYEQYF
many | NA | TRBJ2-7 | TRBV30 | TGTGCCTGGAGTGTAGTGGGGGACGAGCAGTACTTC | CAWSVVGDEQYF
many | TRBD1 | TRBJ1-5 | TRBV2 | TGTGCCAGCGAAGGGACAGGGGGCAATCAGCCCCAGCATTTT | CASEGTGGNQPQHF
many | TRBD1 | TRBJ2-5 | TRBV19 | TGTGCCAGTAGTATAGGAGGGGGCGCACAGACCCAGTACTTC | CASSIGGGAQTQYF
many | TRBD2 | TRBJ2-1 | TRBV19 | TGTGCCAGTAGTCTGAGCGGGAGGGCCTACAATGAGCAGTTCTTC | CASSLSGRAYNEQFF
NA | TRBD1 | TRBJ1-5 | TRBV15 | TGTGCCCCAGCGAGAAGGGACAGGGGGCCCCAGCCCCAGCATTTT | CAPARRDRGPQPQHF
NA | NA | TRBJ1-4 | TRBV18 | TGTGCCAGCTCACCATTCCTGGGAGAGAATAGTGAAAAACTGTTTTTT | CASSPFLGENSEKLFF
many | TRBD2 | TRBJ2-7 | TRBV7-8 | TGTGCCAGCAGTCTTTCTAGCGGGAGGGCCGGTCGGGACGAGCAGTACTTC | CASSLSSGRAGRDEQYF
NA | NA | TRBJ1-3 | TRBV11-1 | TGTGCCAGCAGCTTAGGCCAGGGCTCGGGAAACACCATATATTTT | CASSLGQGSGNTIYF
many | NA | TRBJ2-6 | TRBV12-3/TRBV12-4 | TGTGCCAGCAGGGGAAGGACGCCTGGGGCCAACGTCCTGACTTTC | CASRGRTPGANVLTF
many | TRBD2 | TRBJ2-3 | TRBV7-2 | TGTGCCAGCAGCTTGGGCGGGAGGGCCAAAGATACGCAGTATTTT | CASSLGGRAKDTQYF
many | NA | TRBJ1-2 | TRBV10-1 | TGCGCCAGCAGTGAGAACAGGGACTATGGCTACACCTTC | CASSENRDYGYTF
many | TRBD1 | TRBJ1-2 | TRBV28 | TGTGCCAGCAATCGACAGGGCTATGGCTACACCTTC | CASNRQGYGYTF
NA | NA | TRBJ2-3 | TRBV6-5 | TGTGCCAGCAGGCCCGAGTTTGATACGCAGTATTTT | CASRPEFDTQYF